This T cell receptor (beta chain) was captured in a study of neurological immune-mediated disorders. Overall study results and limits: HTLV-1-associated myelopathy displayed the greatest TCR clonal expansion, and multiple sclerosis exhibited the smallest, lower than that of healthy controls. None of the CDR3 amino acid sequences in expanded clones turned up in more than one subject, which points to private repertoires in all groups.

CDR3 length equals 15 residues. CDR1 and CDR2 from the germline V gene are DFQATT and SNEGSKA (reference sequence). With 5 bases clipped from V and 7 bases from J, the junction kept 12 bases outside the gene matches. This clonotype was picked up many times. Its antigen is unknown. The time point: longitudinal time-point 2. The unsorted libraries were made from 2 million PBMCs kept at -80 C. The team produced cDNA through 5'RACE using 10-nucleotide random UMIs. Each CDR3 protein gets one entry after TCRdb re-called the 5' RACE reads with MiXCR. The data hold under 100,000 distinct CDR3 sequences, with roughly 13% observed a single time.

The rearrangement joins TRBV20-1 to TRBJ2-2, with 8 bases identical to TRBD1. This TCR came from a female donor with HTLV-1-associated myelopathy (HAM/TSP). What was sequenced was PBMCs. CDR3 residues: CSALERTGKDGELFF. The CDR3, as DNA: TGCAGTGCTTTGGAGAGGACAGGGAAAGACGGGGAGCTGTTTTTT.